This entry features one T cell receptor (beta chain) sequence. Germline loops: CDR1 MNHNY, CDR2 SVGAGI (reference sequence). This CDR3 has 15 amino acids. J lost 7 bases, V lost 6 bases, and 8 bases had no gene match. Categorization into cohorts depended on clinical history that participants reported. These data come from a study of blood T cell repertoires in COVID-19. Original processing notes: Amplification with reference gene primers provided the estimates of nucleated cell counts. Sequencing used immunoSEQ multiplex PCR; TCRdb keeps in-frame clones, though not all of them. V, J and clone size are those of that table, while D and trimming were read from the DNA. The profile shows approximately 200,000 clones, over 75% of them singletons.

The source is a man aged 25 to 40 in a cohort exposed to, infected with or recovered from COVID-19 (not recorded which). Source material: PBMCs or T cells enriched from blood (not recorded which). The chain couples TRBV6-6 to TRBJ1-6; TRBD1 aligns across 8 bases. The CDR3 bases are TGTGCCAGCAGAGCCCCGGGACAGGAAAATTCACCCCTCCACTTT. Protein product: CASRAPGQENSPLHF.